This T cell receptor beta chain was recorded in a study of response to subunit inactivated influenza vaccine. TCRdb itself ran the RT-PCR reads through MiXCR, one entry per CDR3 protein. The sample yields a few hundred thousand distinct CDR3 sequences, 20% to 25% seen once. Germline CDR1 is KGHDR and CDR2 is SFDVKD. The CDR3 sequence is 17 residues long. Losses at the gene ends were 7 bases for V and 5 bases for J; bases not matched to a gene: 18. Here the sequenced sample was PBMCs from blood, taken about 20 months after vaccination. This clonotype was sampled from a man between 50 and 75 years old who received an inactivated influenza vaccine. The chain joins TRBV24-1 to TRBJ2-5, with 7 bases fitting TRBD1. CDR3 region: CATRGVPQAGGGETQYF. The CDR3 nucleotides are TGTGCCACCAGGGGGGTCCCCCAGGCAGGGGGTGGTGAGACCCAGTACTTC.